These T cell receptor beta chains were read from a single sample in a study of shared clonotypes between healthy human individuals. The protocol was immunoSEQ multiplex PCR, while the TCRdb copy is restricted to in-frame clones and leaves out a portion. The sample includes roughly 1.4 million clones, roughly 98.5% of them seen just once. Material for sequencing was naive CD4+ T cells sorted from blood. The receptors here all came from a man aged 30-40 years in good health. The CDR3 runs from the conserved cysteine through the conserved F or W. The D gene is left open where the match is weak. A clone size is listed for some rows: how often the clone was seen (once, few, many), or a class if it is expanded.

>.|TRBJ2-5|.|TRBV7-9|15
TGTGCCAGCAGCCGGATTACTGGCGGCCAAGAGACCCAGTACTTC
CASSRITGGQETQYF
>TRBD1|TRBJ2-3|.|TRBV5-5|16
TGTGCCAGCAGCTTGATGGGGACAGGGGTTACAGATACGCAGTATTTT
CASSLMGTGVTDTQYF
>TRBD1|TRBJ2-7|.|TRBV6-6|13
TGTGCCAGCAGTCGACAGGGGGTCGACGAGCAGTACTTC
CASSRQGVDEQYF
>.|TRBJ1-2|.|TRBV20-1|10
TGCAGTGCTAGGGACAGTGGCTACACCTTC
CSARDSGYTF
>.|TRBJ2-2|.|TRBV5-1|13
TGCGCCAGCAGCTCACAAATCACCGGGGAGCTGTTTTTT
CASSSQITGELFF
>.|TRBJ2-1|.|TRBV12-5|13
TGTGCTAGTGGTCCATCCGGTACCCCAGAGCAGTTCTTC
CASGPSGTPEQFF
>.|TRBJ2-3|.|TRBV14|13
TGTGCCAGCAGCGAAAGGCTCACAGATACGCAGTATTTT
CASSERLTDTQYF
>.|TRBJ2-3|.|TRBV29-1|12
TGCAGCGTTAGGTTACGGGCAGATACGCAGTATTTT
CSVRLRADTQYF
>.|TRBJ1-4|.|TRBV19|11
TGTGCCAGTAGTATAGACGAAAAACTGTTTTTT
CASSIDEKLFF
>.|TRBJ2-2|once|TRBV7-6|17
TGTGCCAGCAGCCAGACGTCAGCGGTAGCGAACACCGGGGAGCTGTTTTTT
CASSQTSAVANTGELFF
>.|TRBJ2-3|.|TRBV28|14
TGTGCCAGCAGCCTTTCCAGAGACAGATATACGCAGTATTTT
CASSLSRDRYTQYF
>.|TRBJ2-7|.|TRBV27|14
TGTGCCAGCAGTTTTCGACCGGGGTCCTACGAGCAGTACTTC
CASSFRPGSYEQYF
>.|TRBJ2-4|.|TRBV11-2|12
TGTGCCAGCAGCTTACAGGGTAACATTCAGTACTTC
CASSLQGNIQYF
>.|TRBJ2-5|.|TRBV7-3|13
TGTGCCAGCAGCTTAAACAGGGAAGAGACCCAGTACTTC
CASSLNREETQYF
>TRBD2|TRBJ2-1|.|TRBV5-1|18
TGCGCCAGCAGCTCGGGACTCCTAGCGGGAGGGCCCCACAATGAGCAGTTCTTC
CASSSGLLAGGPHNEQFF
>.|TRBJ2-7|.|TRBV19|12
TGTGCCAGTAGCGGCGGGATCTACGAGCAGTACTTC
CASSGGIYEQYF
>TRBD2|TRBJ2-1|.|TRBV27|15
TGTGCCAGCAGTTTATTTGGCGGGAGGGCCGGGGAGCAGTTCTTC
CASSLFGGRAGEQFF
>TRBD1|TRBJ2-7|.|TRBV28|15
TGTGCCAGCAGTTTACCCGACAGGGGAACCTACGAGCAGTACTTC
CASSLPDRGTYEQYF
>.|TRBJ1-2|.|TRBV28|12
TGTGCCAGCAGCCGGGACACCTATGGCTACACCTTC
CASSRDTYGYTF
>TRBD1|TRBJ1-4|.|TRBV6-5|14
TGTGCCAGCAGTCGCCGGGACAGGGGTGAAAAACTGTTTTTT
CASSRRDRGEKLFF
>TRBD1|TRBJ1-5|.|TRBV19|13
TGTGCCAGCACCGGACAGGGGACTCAGCCCCAGCATTTT
CASTGQGTQPQHF
>TRBD2|TRBJ2-7|.|TRBV7-2|14
TGTGCCAGCAGCTCAGGACTAGCTTACTCCGAGCAGTACTTC
CASSSGLAYSEQYF
>.|TRBJ1-1|.|TRBV5-4|15
TGTGCCAGCAGCTTACCGGGACAAGAGAACACTGAAGCTTTCTTT
CASSLPGQENTEAFF
>.|TRBJ2-7|.|TRBV10-3|15
TGTGCCATCAGTGAGTCGTGGGGGAGTTCCTACGAGCAGTACTTC
CAISESWGSSYEQYF
>.|TRBJ2-7|.|TRBV11-2|14
TGTGCCAGCAGCGCAGGGACTTTCACCTACGAGCAGTACTTC
CASSAGTFTYEQYF
>.|TRBJ1-3|.|TRBV11-2|16
TGTGCCAGCAGCTCCCTAAGGGGGAAATCTGGAAACACCATATATTTT
CASSSLRGKSGNTIYF
>.|TRBJ1-2|.|TRBV28|14
TGTGCCAGCATGCGGGGGCCTGCTAACTATGGCTACACCTTC
CASMRGPANYGYTF
>.|TRBJ1-3|.|TRBV5-1|17
TGCGCCAGCAGCTTGGAGGGAGGACGGCTAGGTGGAAACACCATATATTTT
CASSLEGGRLGGNTIYF
>TRBD2|TRBJ2-7|.|TRBV11-2|16
TGTGCCAGCAGCCCGCGTTGGGGCGGGAGGAAGGACGAGCAGTACTTC
CASSPRWGGRKDEQYF
>.|TRBJ2-3|.|TRBV9|13
TGTGCCAGCAGCGTAGTGGTGGCGGATACGCAGTATTTT
CASSVVVADTQYF
>.|TRBJ2-7|.|TRBV28|17
TGTGCCAGCAGTTGGGCAGGCAGGGGGGCGAACAACTACGAGCAGTACTTC
CASSWAGRGANNYEQYF
>.|TRBJ2-7|.|TRBV4-2|12
TGTGCCAGCAGCCAAGGGTTCTACGAGCAGTACTTC
CASSQGFYEQYF
>TRBD1|TRBJ2-1|.|TRBV7-3|14
TGTGCCAGCAGCTTACAAACAGGGGACAATGAGCAGTTCTTC
CASSLQTGDNEQFF
>.|TRBJ2-3|once|TRBV10-3|17
TGTGCCATCAGTGAGTCCATATGGCGGTCCGACACAGATACGCAGTATTTT
CAISESIWRSDTDTQYF
>.|TRBJ2-2|.|TRBV7-9|17
TGTGCCATCGCCCCCCTCGGATCAGGGGCAAATACCGGGGAGCTGTTTTTT
CAIAPLGSGANTGELFF